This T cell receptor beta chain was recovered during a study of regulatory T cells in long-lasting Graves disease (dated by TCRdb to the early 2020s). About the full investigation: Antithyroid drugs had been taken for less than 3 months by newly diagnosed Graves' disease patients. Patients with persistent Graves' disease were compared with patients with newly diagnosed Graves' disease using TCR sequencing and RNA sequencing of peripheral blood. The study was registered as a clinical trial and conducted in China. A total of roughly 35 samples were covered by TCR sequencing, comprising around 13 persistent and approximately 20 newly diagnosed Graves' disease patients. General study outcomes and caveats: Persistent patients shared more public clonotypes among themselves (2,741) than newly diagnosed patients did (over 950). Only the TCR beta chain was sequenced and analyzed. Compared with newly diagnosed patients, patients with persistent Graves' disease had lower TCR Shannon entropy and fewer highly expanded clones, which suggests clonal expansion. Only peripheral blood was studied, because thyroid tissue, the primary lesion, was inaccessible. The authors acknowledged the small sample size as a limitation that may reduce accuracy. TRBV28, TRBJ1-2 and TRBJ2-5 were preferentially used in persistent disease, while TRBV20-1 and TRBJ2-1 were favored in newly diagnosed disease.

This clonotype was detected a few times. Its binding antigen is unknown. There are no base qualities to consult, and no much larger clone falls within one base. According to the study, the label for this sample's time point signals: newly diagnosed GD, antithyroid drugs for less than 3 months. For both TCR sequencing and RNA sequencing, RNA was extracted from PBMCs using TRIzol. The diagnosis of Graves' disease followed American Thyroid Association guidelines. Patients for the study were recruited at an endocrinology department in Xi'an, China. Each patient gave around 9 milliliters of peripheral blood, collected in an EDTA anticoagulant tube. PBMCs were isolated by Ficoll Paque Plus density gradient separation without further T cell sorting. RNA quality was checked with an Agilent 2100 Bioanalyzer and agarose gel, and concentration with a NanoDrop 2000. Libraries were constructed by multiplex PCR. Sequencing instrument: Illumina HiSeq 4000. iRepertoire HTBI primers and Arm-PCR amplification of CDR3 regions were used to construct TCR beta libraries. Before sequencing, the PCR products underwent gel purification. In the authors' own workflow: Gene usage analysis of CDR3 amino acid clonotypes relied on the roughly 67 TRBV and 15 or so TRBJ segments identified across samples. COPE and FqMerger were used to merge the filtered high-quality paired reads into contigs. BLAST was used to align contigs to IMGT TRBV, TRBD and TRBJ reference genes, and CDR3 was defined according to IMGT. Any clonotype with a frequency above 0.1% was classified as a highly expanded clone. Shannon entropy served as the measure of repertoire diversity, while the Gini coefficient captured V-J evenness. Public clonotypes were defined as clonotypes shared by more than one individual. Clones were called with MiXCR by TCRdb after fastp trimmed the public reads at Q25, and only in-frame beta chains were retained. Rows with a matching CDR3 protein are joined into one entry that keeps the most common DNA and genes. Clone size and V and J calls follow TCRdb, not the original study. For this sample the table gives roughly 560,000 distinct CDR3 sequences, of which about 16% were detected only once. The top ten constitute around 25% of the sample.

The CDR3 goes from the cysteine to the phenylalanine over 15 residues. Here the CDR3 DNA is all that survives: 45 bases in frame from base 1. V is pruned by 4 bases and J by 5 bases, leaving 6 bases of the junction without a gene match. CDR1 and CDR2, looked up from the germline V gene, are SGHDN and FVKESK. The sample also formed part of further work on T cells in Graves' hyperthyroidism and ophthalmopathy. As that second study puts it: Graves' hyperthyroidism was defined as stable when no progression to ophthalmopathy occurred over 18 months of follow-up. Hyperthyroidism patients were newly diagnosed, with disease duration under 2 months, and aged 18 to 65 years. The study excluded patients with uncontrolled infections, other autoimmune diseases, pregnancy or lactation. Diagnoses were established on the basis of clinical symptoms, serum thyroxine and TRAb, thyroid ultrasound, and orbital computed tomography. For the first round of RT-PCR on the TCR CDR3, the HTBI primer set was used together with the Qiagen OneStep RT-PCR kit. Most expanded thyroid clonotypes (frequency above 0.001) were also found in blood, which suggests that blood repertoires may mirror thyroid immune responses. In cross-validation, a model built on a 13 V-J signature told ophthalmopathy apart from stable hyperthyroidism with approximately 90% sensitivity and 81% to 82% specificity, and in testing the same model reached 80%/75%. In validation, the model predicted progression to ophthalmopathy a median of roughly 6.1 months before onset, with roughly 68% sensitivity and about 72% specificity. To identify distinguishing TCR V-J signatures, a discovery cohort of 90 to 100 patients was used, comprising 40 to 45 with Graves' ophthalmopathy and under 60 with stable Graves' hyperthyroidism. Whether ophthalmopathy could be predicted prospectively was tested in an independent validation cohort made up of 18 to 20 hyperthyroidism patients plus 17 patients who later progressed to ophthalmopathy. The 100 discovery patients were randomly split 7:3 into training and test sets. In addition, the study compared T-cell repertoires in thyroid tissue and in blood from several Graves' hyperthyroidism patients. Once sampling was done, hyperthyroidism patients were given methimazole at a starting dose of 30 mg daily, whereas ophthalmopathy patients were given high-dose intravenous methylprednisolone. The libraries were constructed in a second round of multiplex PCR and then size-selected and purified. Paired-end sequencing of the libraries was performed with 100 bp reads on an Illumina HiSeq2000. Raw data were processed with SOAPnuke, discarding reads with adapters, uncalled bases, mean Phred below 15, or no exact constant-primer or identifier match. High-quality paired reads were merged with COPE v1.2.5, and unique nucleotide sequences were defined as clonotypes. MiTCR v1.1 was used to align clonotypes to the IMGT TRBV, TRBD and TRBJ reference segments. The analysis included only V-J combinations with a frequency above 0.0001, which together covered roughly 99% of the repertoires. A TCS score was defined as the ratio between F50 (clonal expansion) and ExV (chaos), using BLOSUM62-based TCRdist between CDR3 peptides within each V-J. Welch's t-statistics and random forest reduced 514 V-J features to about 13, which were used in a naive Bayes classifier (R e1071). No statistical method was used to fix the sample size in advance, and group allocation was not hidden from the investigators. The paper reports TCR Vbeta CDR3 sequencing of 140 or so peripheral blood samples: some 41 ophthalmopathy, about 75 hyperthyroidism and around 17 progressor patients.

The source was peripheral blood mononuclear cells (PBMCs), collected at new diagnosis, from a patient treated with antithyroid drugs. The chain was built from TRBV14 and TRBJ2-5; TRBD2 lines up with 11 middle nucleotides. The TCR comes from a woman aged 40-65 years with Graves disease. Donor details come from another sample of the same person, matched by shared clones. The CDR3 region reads CASSLLLAGVETQYF. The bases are TGTGCCAGCAGCCTGCTACTAGCGGGGGTGGAGACCCAGTACTTC.